These 24 T cell receptor beta chains were sequenced from one sample in a study of control samples from healthy donors and cancer patients (dated by TCRdb to about 2020). The library was produced with the immunoSEQ multiplex PCR assay. TCRdb stores this immuneACCESS table with in-frame sequences only. Part of the clones is absent; in the studies checked, under half of the shortfall reflects unresolved V genes, and no reason is known for the rest. The sample profile shows under 200,000 clones; 91% of them were found once. The ten biggest clones cover around 1.5% of the sample. What was sequenced was blood. The origin of the receptors is a woman aged 25 to 39 in good health.

This chain uses TRBV7-2 with TRBJ1-2; TRBD1 aligns across 7 bases. Losses at the gene ends were 5 bases for V and 2 bases for J; bases not matched to a gene: 2. CDR3 length equals 13 residues. Looked up from germline, CDR1 is SGHTA and CDR2 is FQGNSA. Here the CDR3 DNA reads TGTGCCAGCAGCCGGGGACAGAACTATGGCTACACCTTC. Translated, it gives CASSRGQNYGYTF.

The chain is built from TRBV3-1 (or the pseudogene TRBV3-2) and TRBJ1-5; the D is unclear. Germline CDR1 reads LGHDT; CDR2 reads YNNKEL (reference sequence). V lost 1 base, J lost 3 bases, and 7 bases lay in between. CDR3 length equals 14 residues. CDR3 sequence (DNA): TGTGCCAGCAGCCAAGCAGGTTTCAATCAGCCCCAGCATTTT. Translating it yields CASSQAGFNQPQHF.

This clone has more than one count but fewer than ten. The rearrangement links TRBV5-1 to TRBJ2-5; the D gene is possibly TRBD2 (5 bases). Looked up from germline, CDR1 is SGHRS and CDR2 is YFSETQ. The CDR3 runs to 14 residues. Trimming pared 2 bases from V and 2 bases from J, leaving 10 bases between. The CDR3 is CASSFEGSQETQYF. Here the CDR3 DNA reads TGCGCCAGCAGCTTCGAGGGTTCACAAGAGACCCAGTACTTC.

CDR3 sequence: CSARTHYEQYF. The CDR3 bases are TGCAGTGCTAGAACTCACTACGAGCAGTACTTC. This chain uses TRBV20-1 with TRBJ2-7; D gene unclear. The germline V gene encodes CDR1 DFQATT and CDR2 SNEGSKA (reference sequence). With 2 bases removed from V and 3 bases from J, the gap between germline ends came to 5 bases. This CDR3 comprises 11 residues.

The rearrangement links TRBV3-1 (or the pseudogene TRBV3-2) to TRBJ2-7, with 10 positions matching TRBD1. V dropped 5 bases and J dropped 3; count of bases not matched to a gene: 4. CDR3 length: 14 amino acids. The germline V gene has CDR1 LGHDT and CDR2 YNNKEL (reference sequence). This chain's CDR3 is CASSGRDRGYEQYF. In nucleotides, the CDR3 is TGTGCCAGCAGCGGCCGGGACAGGGGCTACGAGCAGTACTTC.

The chain links TRBV24-1 to TRBJ1-2, with D uncertain. CDR1 and CDR2 (germline): KGHDR, SFDVKD. The CDR3 is made up of 15 amino acids. V lost 0 bases, J lost 1 base, and 8 bases lay in between. CDR3 amino acids: CATSDLLLLNYGYTF. As DNA, the CDR3 is TGTGCCACCAGTGATTTGCTTTTACTTAACTATGGCTACACCTTC.

This rearrangement joins TRBV27 to TRBJ1-5; TRBD1 aligns across 9 bases. Unmatched junction bases numbered 4, after V lost 1 base and J lost 0 bases. Germline CDR1 reads MNHEY; CDR2 reads SMNVEV (reference sequence). This CDR3 is built from 17 residues. The DNA for the CDR3 is TGTGCCAGCAGTTTATGGGGGACAGGGATTAGCAATCAGCCCCAGCATTTT. Translating gives CASSLWGTGISNQPQHF.

This chain links TRBV25-1 with TRBJ2-3; no clear D. V was trimmed by 3 bases and J by 3 bases, leaving 7 bases between them. This CDR3 has 13 residues. Germline V gene lookup returns CDR1 MGHDK and CDR2 SYGVNS. This CDR3 reads CASSDLETDTQYF. Written as DNA, the CDR3 is TGTGCCAGCAGTGATCTAGAAACAGATACGCAGTATTTT.

The CDR3 is CASSSTGSGEKLFF. DNA for the CDR3: TGTGCCAGCAGTTCAACAGGGTCGGGTGAAAAACTGTTTTTT. The chain uses TRBV27 and TRBJ1-4, with a tentative D call TRBD1 (6 bases). Germline loops: CDR1 MNHEY, CDR2 SMNVEV (reference sequence). V gave up 4 bases and J gave up 7 bases, with 13 bases separating them. This CDR3 comprises 14 residues.

Details on this clone: Additional DNA sequences in this sample encode the identical CDR3. The rearrangement joins TRBV7-9 to TRBJ2-1; unclear D gene. The CDR3 spans 13 residues. Trimming cost V 1 base and J 5 bases, with 6 bases left between them. The germline V gene encodes CDR1 SEHNR and CDR2 FQNEAQ (reference sequence). The CDR3 region has the DNA TGTGCCAGCAGCTTAGGCCATAACAATGAGCAGTTCTTC. It yields the protein CASSLGHNNEQFF.

Comment on this clone: This specimen includes other DNA sequences encoding the same CDR3. The chain links TRBV3-1 (or the pseudogene TRBV3-2) to TRBJ2-7; a weak D match, TRBD1 (6 bases). The CDR3 is 14 amino acids. V was trimmed by 1 base and J by 7 bases, leaving 14 bases between them. Per the germline V gene, CDR1 is LGHDT and CDR2 is YNNKEL (reference sequence). CDR3 in DNA: TGTGCCAGCAGCCAAGGGGTGGGGGCTGGGGAGCAGTACTTC. This translates into CASSQGVGAGEQYF.

This rearrangement joins TRBV6-2 or TRBV6-3 to TRBJ2-7; the D call may be TRBD1 or TRBD2 (5 bases each). The CDR3 is 13 amino acids. Germline V gene data show CDR1 as MNHEY and CDR2 as SVGEGT. V shed 2 bases and J shed 3 bases, with 8 bases lying between them. This CDR3 is CASSYGDRYEQYF. The CDR3 coding sequence is TGTGCCAGCAGTTACGGGGACCGCTACGAGCAGTACTTC.

V usage is TRBV14 and J usage is TRBJ2-4, with D perhaps TRBD1 or TRBD2 (5 bases each). CDR3 length equals 15 residues. Looked up from germline, CDR1 is SGHDN and CDR2 is FVKESK. V lost 0 bases and J lost 4, with 10 bases in between. CDR3 in amino acids: CASSQEGVVKNIQYF. For the CDR3, the DNA is TGTGCCAGCAGCCAAGAGGGGGTGGTTAAAAACATTCAGTACTTC.

The chain uses TRBV14 and TRBJ1-2; TRBD1 matches 10 bases. The germline V gene encodes CDR1 SGHDN and CDR2 FVKESK. The CDR3 runs 13 residues. V shed 4 bases and J 5 bases; nucleotides not matched to a gene: 1. The CDR3 sequence is CASSPDRGYGYTF. In DNA, the CDR3 is TGTGCCAGCAGCCCGGACAGGGGGTATGGCTACACCTTC.

A note on this clone: Other DNA sequences from this sample encode an identical CDR3 as well. V gene TRBV7-9 combines with J gene TRBJ2-5; possible D gene TRBD1, 6 bases. The germline V gene encodes CDR1 SEHNR and CDR2 FQNEAQ (reference sequence). The CDR3 contains 14 residues. V was cut by 1 base and J by 2 bases, with 8 bases left in between. The CDR3 region is CASSLDREQETQYF. The CDR3 region has the DNA TGTGCCAGCAGCTTAGACAGGGAGCAAGAGACCCAGTACTTC.

J is TRBJ2-5 and V is TRBV7-9, with D perhaps TRBD2 (6 bases). The CDR3 covers 14 residues. Germline CDR1 is SEHNR and CDR2 is FQNEAQ (reference sequence). V shed 2 bases and J shed 2 bases, with 9 bases lying between them. CDR3 amino acids: CASSLRLGQETQYF. For the CDR3, the DNA is TGTGCCAGCAGCTTACGACTAGGGCAAGAGACCCAGTACTTC.

This sequence joins TRBV5-1 and TRBJ2-2, with 7 bases aligning to TRBD1. The CDR3 is 14 amino acids. Per the germline V gene, CDR1 is SGHRS and CDR2 is YFSETQ. Trimming removed 5 bases from V and 4 bases from J; junction bases left unmatched: 5. The CDR3 DNA reads as TGCGCCAGCAGGTCCGGGACAGCCACCGGGGAGCTGTTTTTT. Its translation: CASRSGTATGELFF.

As to this clone: Different DNA sequences within this sample yield the same CDR3. The CDR3 loop is CASSLAGGGTEAFF. CDR3 DNA sequence: TGTGCCAGCAGCTTAGCAGGGGGTGGCACTGAAGCTTTCTTT. This rearrangement joins TRBV7-9 to TRBJ1-1, with a tentative D call TRBD1 (6 bases). Trimming pared 0 bases from V and 4 bases from J, leaving 9 bases between. CDR1 is SEHNR, CDR2 FQNEAQ, per germline (reference sequence). The CDR3 sequence is 14 residues long.

This chain links TRBV10-1 with TRBJ1-3, with TRBD2 matching over 8 bases. TRBJ2-2 matches the DNA end more closely, so the J call is doubtful. The germline CDR1 and CDR2 sequences are WNHNN and SYGVQD (reference sequence). The CDR3 has 15 amino acids. This CDR3 is CASSGTSSGTGELFF. The CDR3 coding sequence is TGCGCCAGCAGTGGGACTAGCTCGGGCACCGGGGAGCTGTTTTTT.

The chain combines TRBV6-5 with TRBJ2-3; 8 positions agree with TRBD1. Germline-derived CDR1 and CDR2 are MNHEY and SVGAGI. Trimming at V came to 7 bases and at J to 5 bases, leaving 11 bases not matched to a gene. The CDR3 loop spans 15 amino acids. The CDR3 loop reads CASTEDRAYVDTQYF. CDR3 nucleotides: TGTGCCAGCACCGAGGACAGGGCGTATGTAGATACGCAGTATTTT.

The table lists this clone with a few counts. V is TRBV14 and J is TRBJ1-6; tentative D call: TRBD1 (5 bases). V was pared by 3 bases and J by 7 bases, with 10 bases between. CDR1 is SGHDN and CDR2 is FVKESK in the germline V gene. The CDR3 length is 14 residues. CDR3 nucleotides: TGTGCCAGCAGCCAGGGGACTGCGAATTCACCCCTCCACTTT. It specifies CASSQGTANSPLHF.

The chain couples TRBV7-9 to TRBJ2-3; D assignment may be TRBD1 or TRBD2 (6 bases each). CDR3 size: 14 residues. Per the germline V gene, CDR1 is SEHNR and CDR2 is FQNEAQ (reference sequence). Trimming stripped 0 bases from V and 5 bases from J, with 9 bases between. The CDR3 bases are TGTGCCAGCAGCTTAGCAGGGGGAGGAGATACGCAGTATTTT. Translated, it gives CASSLAGGGDTQYF.

The chain uses TRBV10-1 and TRBJ2-4; 11 bases align to TRBD2. The CDR3 covers 20 residues. J was trimmed by 4 bases and V by 4 bases; bases with no gene match: 18. In germline, CDR1 is WNHNN, CDR2 SYGVQD (reference sequence). The CDR3 region has the DNA TGCGCCAGCAGTGTGAATTTTGGGCCTAGCGGGAGGAGCCCTAAAAACATTCAGTACTTC. It yields the protein CASSVNFGPSGRSPKNIQYF.

The chain links TRBV9 to TRBJ2-3; the match to TRBD2 covers 8 bases. The CDR3 totals 16 residues. The ends lost 3 bases at V and 4 bases at J; junction bases unmatched: 10. In germline, CDR1 is SGDLS, CDR2 YYNGEE. CDR3 region: CASSAYSGTRPDTQYF. The CDR3 nucleotides are TGTGCCAGCAGCGCATACTCCGGGACTAGACCAGATACGCAGTATTTT.